The entry below describes one T cell receptor beta chain. This specimen belongs to a study of blood T cell repertoires in COVID-19. On the study more broadly: The origin of the acute and convalescent COVID-19 samples was the United States, Italy and Spain. PBMCs, B-cell-depleted T cells, or T cells provided the cDNA or gDNA that made up the material.

CDR1 and CDR2 (germline): SNHLY, FYNNEI. The CDR3 covers 12 residues. V was cut by 6 bases and J by 1 base, with 6 bases left in between. In the authors' workflow: Scientists estimated how many nucleated cells there were by amplifying reference gene primers. Assay: immunoSEQ multiplex PCR; the TCRdb copy retains only in-frame clones and omits some. V and J calls and clone size come straight from that table; D and trimming were deduced from the DNA. The sample lists fewer than 150,000 clones, around 87% occurring once. The chain joins TRBV2 to TRBJ2-5; D gene uncertain. The clonotype originates from a woman aged 40 to 50 with acute or convalescent COVID-19. The specimen sequenced was peripheral blood. The DNA of the CDR3 is TGTGCCAGCAGAGGAGCCCAAGAGACCCAGTACTTC. Translated: CASRGAQETQYF.